What follows are 26 T cell receptor beta chains derived from one specimen sequenced in a study of OX40 agonist ivuxolimab in advanced cancers. The table came from immunoSEQ multiplex PCR; TCRdb's copy has only in-frame clones and leaves some out. The sample lists 95,000 to 120,000 clones; around 93% were seen once. The sequenced sample was CD4+ or CD8+ T cells sorted from blood, obtained in a trial of the OX40 agonist ivuxolimab. These receptors came from an adult with an advanced solid tumor such as melanoma, head and neck, liver or kidney cancer.

Written as DNA, the CDR3 is TGCGCCAGCAGCTTGGTTGGGGACAGGTTAGATGGCTACACCTTC. It translates to CASSLVGDRLDGYTF. The V and J genes are TRBV5-1 and TRBJ1-2; TRBD1 matches 8 bases. Per germline, CDR1 SGHRS and CDR2 YFSETQ. The V segment lost 0 bases and the J segment 6 bases; nucleotides outside the gene matches: 7. This CDR3 spans 15 amino acids.

This rearrangement joins TRBV18 to TRBJ2-2; weak D call: TRBD1 (6 bases). Germline-derived CDR1 and CDR2 are KGHSH and LQKENI. The CDR3 extends over 16 amino acids. Deletions cut 3 bases from V and 4 bases from J, with 15 bases between. The CDR3 DNA sequence: TGTGCCAGCTCACCTAGGGGGATTGGGACCACCGGGGAGCTGTTTTTT. Its protein is CASSPRGIGTTGELFF. Full variable domain (outside the CDR3, taken from reference TRBV18 and TRBJ2-2): NAGVMQNPRHLVRRRGQEARLRCSPMKGHSHVYWYRQLPEEGLKFMVYLQKENIIDESGMPKERFSAEFPKEGPSILRIQQVVRGDSAAYFCASSPRGIGTTGELFFGEGSRLTVL.

The genes are TRBV28 and TRBJ1-1; weak D call: TRBD1 (6 bases). CDR1 is MDHEN, CDR2 SYDVKM, per germline. V was clipped by 1 base and J by 4 bases, with 13 bases between them. The CDR3 loop spans 15 amino acids. This CDR3 is CASSLSPGTTTEAFF. The CDR3 DNA reads TGTGCCAGCAGTTTATCTCCGGGGACAACCACTGAAGCTTTCTTT. Variable domain in full (rest from reference TRBV28 and TRBJ1-1): DVKVTQSSRYLVKRTGEKVFLECVQDMDHENMFWYRQDPGLGLRLIYFSYDVKMKEKGDIPEGYSVSREKKERFSLILESASTNQTSMYLCASSLSPGTTTEAFFGQGTRLTVV.

The chain carries TRBV11-3 and TRBJ2-3, with TRBD2 as a possible D gene (7 bases). The germline gives CDR1 SGHNT, CDR2 YENEEA. The CDR3 spans 18 residues. V was pared by 5 bases and J by 4 bases, with 25 bases between. CDR3 in DNA: TGTGCCAGCAGCCCCCCTAGGGGGGGCGCAAGCAACGCAGATACGCAGTATTTT. This gives the protein CASSPPRGGASNADTQYF. Variable domain in full (rest from reference TRBV11-3 and TRBJ2-3): EAGVVQSPRYKIIEKKQPVAFWCNPISGHNTLYWYLQNLGQGPELLIRYENEEAVDDSQLPKDRFSAERLKGVDSTLKIQPAELGDSAVYLCASSPPRGGASNADTQYFGPGTRLTVL.

A single count supports this clone. The gene calls are TRBV27 and TRBJ2-7; TRBD2 matches 7 bases. This CDR3 contains 16 residues. The germline V gene has CDR1 MNHEY and CDR2 SMNVEV (reference sequence). The junction had 10 bases not matched to a gene; V was cut back by 5 bases and J by 0 bases. The CDR3: CASSLYGGGSSYEQYF. In DNA, the CDR3 is TGTGCCAGCAGTCTCTACGGCGGGGGTAGCTCCTACGAGCAGTACTTC.

V gene TRBV4-2 combines with J gene TRBJ1-2, with D tentatively TRBD1 (6 bases). CDR1 LGHNA and CDR2 YNFKEQ come from the germline V gene. The CDR3 runs to 15 residues. With 2 bases removed from V and 6 bases from J, the gap between germline ends came to 16 bases. Written as DNA, the CDR3 is TGTGCCAGCAGCCAACACAGGGCGGGCCTCGATGGCTACACCTTC. Encoded protein: CASSQHRAGLDGYTF.

This chain links TRBV5-1 with TRBJ2-7; D not resolved. This CDR3 spans 14 amino acids. Germline loops: CDR1 SGHRS, CDR2 YFSETQ. Trimming took off 3 bases at V and 7 bases at J, with 17 bases between the two ends. Written as DNA, the CDR3 is TGCGCCAGCAGCTCTCGAGTTAGGGCCGGTGAGCAGTACTTC. It is translated as CASSSRVRAGEQYF.

The genes are TRBV5-1 and TRBJ1-3; D is unclear. Germline-derived CDR1 and CDR2 are SGHRS and YFSETQ. The CDR3 length is 15 residues. The V and J ends lost 0 bases and 0 bases respectively, with 7 bases between them. The CDR3: CASSLGTNSGNTIYF. The DNA for the CDR3 is TGCGCCAGCAGCTTGGGTACTAACTCTGGAAACACCATATATTTT.

This clone appeared once. CDR3 loop: CASSVGSEAFF. The CDR3 DNA is TGTGCCAGCAGTGTGGGTTCTGAAGCTTTCTTT. This chain links TRBV2 with TRBJ1-1, with D unclear. Trimming took off 4 bases at V and 6 bases at J, with 6 bases between the two ends. The germline V gene has CDR1 SNHLY and CDR2 FYNNEI. The CDR3 sequence is 11 residues long.

V gene TRBV19 combines with J gene TRBJ1-2; no firm D call. Germline V gives CDR1 LNHDA, CDR2 SQIVND (reference sequence). V lost 1 base, J lost 8 bases, and 11 bases lay in between. The CDR3 is 13 residues long. Written as DNA, the CDR3 is TGTGCCAGTAGTATAGCGGCGCCGGCGGGCTACACCTTC. As protein: CASSIAAPAGYTF.

The rearrangement links TRBV9 to TRBJ1-1; weak D call: TRBD1 (5 bases). Trimming removed 0 bases from V and 5 bases from J, with 14 bases in between. Germline V lookup: CDR1 SGDLS, CDR2 YYNGEE. The CDR3 totals 15 residues. The CDR3 reads CASSVVGAEVTEAFF. CDR3 DNA sequence: TGTGCCAGCAGCGTAGTTGGGGCTGAGGTTACTGAAGCTTTCTTT.

J is TRBJ1-1 and V is TRBV6-1; perhaps TRBD1 as D (5 bases). The germline CDR1 and CDR2 sequences are MNHNS and SASEGT. V lost 7 bases and J lost 1, with 13 bases in between. This CDR3 has 14 amino acids. CDR3 DNA: TGTGCCAGCACAAGGGGAACAGGGAACACTGAAGCTTTCTTT. Protein sequence: CASTRGTGNTEAFF.

This chain uses TRBV5-4 with TRBJ2-1; possible D gene TRBD2, 5 bases. Trimming removed 2 bases at V and 9 bases at J, with 15 bases between. Germline-derived CDR1 and CDR2 are SGHNT and YYREEE (reference sequence). The CDR3 length is 14 residues. The CDR3 sequence: CASSFGVALGEQFF. The CDR3 DNA reads TGTGCCAGCAGCTTCGGGGTAGCCCTCGGTGAGCAGTTCTTC.

As for this clone: Additional DNA sequences in this sample encode the identical CDR3. The chain employs TRBV5-4 and TRBJ2-1; 7 bases map to TRBD1. CDR1 is SGHNT, CDR2 YYREEE, per germline (reference sequence). The J segment lost 2 bases and the V segment lost 1 base, leaving 3 bases of the junction unmatched. The CDR3 is 15 amino acids. The CDR3 loop reads CASSLRQGAYNEQFF. DNA of the CDR3: TGTGCCAGCAGCTTGAGGCAGGGGGCCTACAATGAGCAGTTCTTC.

V is TRBV7-6 and J is TRBJ1-2; maybe TRBD1 (5 bases). V lost 1 base and J 5 bases, leaving 11 bases between the germline ends. Germline CDR1 reads SGHVS; CDR2 reads FNYEAQ. This CDR3 has 14 amino acids. The CDR3 DNA is TGTGCCAGCAGCTTAGGCAGGGAGGGGTATGGCTACACCTTC. Translation gives CASSLGREGYGYTF.

This chain connects TRBV19 to TRBJ2-1; 7 bases line up with TRBD2. Trimming at V came to 3 bases and at J to 6 bases, leaving 2 bases not matched to a gene. The germline V gene encodes CDR1 LNHDA and CDR2 SQIVND (reference sequence). The CDR3 length is 13 residues. CDR3 sequence reads: CASSMGRANEQFF. The CDR3 coding sequence is TGTGCCAGTAGTATGGGGAGGGCCAATGAGCAGTTCTTC.

V is TRBV6-5 and J is TRBJ1-2; D is unresolved. Trimming left V 3 bases short and J 8 bases short, with 13 bases between. The CDR3 has 13 amino acids. Germline CDR1 reads MNHEY; CDR2 reads SVGAGI. The CDR3 spells CASSYSGFDGYTF. CDR3 DNA: TGTGCCAGCAGTTATTCGGGGTTTGACGGCTACACCTTC.

This chain links TRBV9 with TRBJ1-3; D possibly corresponds to TRBD1 (5 bases). Trimming left V 6 bases short and J 3 bases short, with 16 bases between. There are 15 residues in the CDR3. The V gene's germline CDR1 is SGDLS and CDR2 YYNGEE. CDR3 nucleotide sequence: TGTGCCAGCACTAGGGGCTCCACGAGTGGAAACACCATATATTTT. This codes for CASTRGSTSGNTIYF.

The rearrangement uses TRBV5-8 and TRBJ2-5, with TRBD1 as a possible D gene (5 bases). CDR3 length: 15 amino acids. Germline assignment: CDR1 SGHTS and CDR2 YDEGEE. Trimming cost V 2 bases and J 1 base, with 12 bases left between them. In nucleotides, the CDR3 is TGTGCCAGCAGCTTCCAGGGCAGGGTCCAAGAGACCCAGTACTTC. This codes for CASSFQGRVQETQYF.

The V and J genes are TRBV14 and TRBJ1-4; D perhaps matches TRBD1 (5 bases). V was shortened by 0 bases and J by 10 bases, with 12 bases between the two germline ends. The CDR3 extends over 14 amino acids. Germline V CDR1 and CDR2: SGHDN, FVKESK. The CDR3 protein is CASSQEAGSRKLFF. The CDR3 nucleotides are TGTGCCAGCAGCCAAGAAGCAGGGTCGAGAAAACTGTTTTTT.

The gene calls are TRBV6-5 and TRBJ2-3; D uncertain. V was cut by 6 bases and J by 0 bases, with 10 bases left in between. This CDR3 contains 14 residues. From germline, CDR1 is MNHEY and CDR2 SVGAGI. The CDR3: CASRAPLSTDTQYF. The CDR3 coding sequence is TGTGCCAGCAGGGCACCACTGAGCACAGATACGCAGTATTTT.

This chain joins TRBV5-6 and TRBJ2-7; D is possibly TRBD1 (5 bases). The germline V gene has CDR1 SGHDT and CDR2 YYEEEE. V gave up 0 bases and J gave up 3 bases, with 10 bases separating them. The CDR3 contains 14 residues. The CDR3 loop is CASSLGQGVYEQYF. As DNA, the CDR3 is TGTGCCAGCAGCTTGGGGCAGGGCGTCTACGAGCAGTACTTC.

This clone was recorded a few times. This chain links TRBV14 with TRBJ2-7; 7 bases are a match to TRBD1. V was pared by 2 bases and J by 0 bases, with 4 bases of the junction left unmatched. The CDR3 is 15 residues long. CDR1 is SGHDN and CDR2 is FVKESK in the germline V gene. The CDR3 DNA sequence: TGTGCCAGCAGCCAAAGGGACAGCAACTCCTACGAGCAGTACTTC. This gives the protein CASSQRDSNSYEQYF.

DNA for the CDR3: TGTGCCAGTTCCTCCCTGGGACGGTCCGAAAAACTGTTTTTT. Its protein is CASSSLGRSEKLFF. The chain links TRBV7-9 to TRBJ1-4, with D tentatively TRBD1 (5 bases). The CDR3 loop spans 14 amino acids. Germline V gene sequence: CDR1 SEHNR, CDR2 FQNEAQ (reference sequence). Trimming left V 9 bases short and J 8 bases short, with 19 bases between.

The rearrangement joins TRBV27 to TRBJ2-1; TRBD2 agrees at 10 bases. Germline CDR1 and CDR2: MNHEY and SMNVEV (reference sequence). Unmatched junction bases numbered 11, after V lost 5 bases and J lost 7 bases. The CDR3 runs 16 residues. In DNA form, the CDR3 reads TGTGCCAGCAGTACCCTAGGAGCGGGAGGGCTAAATGAGCAGTTCTTC. Encoded protein: CASSTLGAGGLNEQFF.

This chain joins TRBV9 and TRBJ2-3, with 8 bases that match TRBD2. The V and J ends lost 0 bases and 1 base, in that order; junction bases with no gene match: 4. Germline-derived CDR1 and CDR2 are SGDLS and YYNGEE. The CDR3 extends over 16 amino acids. CDR3 amino acids: CASSVAGGQGTDTQYF. CDR3 bases: TGTGCCAGCAGCGTAGCGGGGGGGCAAGGCACAGATACGCAGTATTTT.